This TCR beta chain derives from a study of shared clonotypes between healthy human individuals. In its sample, this clone was seen once. The table came from immunoSEQ multiplex PCR; TCRdb's copy has only in-frame clones and leaves some out. The data contain about 800,000 clones, roughly 96% of them singletons. From germline, CDR1 is SNHLY and CDR2 FYNNEI. The CDR3 consists of 13 residues. Trimming shortened V by 8 bases and J by 6 bases, and 17 bases separated the two germline ends. CD45RO-negative, CCR7-selected cells formed the naive CD8 fraction, which excluded terminally differentiated effector memory CD45RA+ cells.

Sequences were obtained from naive CD8+ T cells sorted from blood. This clonotype was obtained from a man aged 25 to 40 in good health. The chain couples TRBV2 to TRBJ2-7; no reliable D call. CDR3 nucleotide sequence: TGTGCCAGCGGAGACCCTCCGCGGAGCGAGCAGTACTTC. Protein sequence: CASGDPPRSEQYF.